These 30 T cell receptor beta chains originate from one sample sequenced in a study of T-cell reconstitution after alpha-beta-depleted transplantation in children. A TCRbeta library incorporating unique molecular identifiers was prepared. TCRdb reprocessed the PCR reads via MiXCR and lists one record per CDR3 protein. Of hundreds of thousands of distinct CDR3 sequences listed, roughly a tenth are singletons. Sequenced here: PBMCs from the stem cell graft donor, sampled from the stem cell graft. These receptors came from a human donor who donated a stem cell graft to a child with acute myeloid leukemia.

This clonotype has more than one count but fewer than ten. V gene TRBV4-3 combines with J gene TRBJ1-3; D ambiguous. V was shortened by 0 bases and J by 3 bases, with 9 bases between the two germline ends. The CDR3 is 15 amino acids. In germline, CDR1 is LGHNA, CDR2 YSLEER. CDR3 DNA sequence: TGCGCCAGCAGCCAAGATCCGGGTGTTGGAAACACCATATATTTT. Translating it yields CASSQDPGVGNTIYF.

This clonotype showed up many times. This chain connects TRBV28 to TRBJ2-7; D might be TRBD2 (6 bases). The germline CDR1 and CDR2 sequences are MDHEN and SYDVKM. This CDR3 is built from 13 residues. The CDR3: CASGPYLTYEQYF. The DNA for the CDR3 is TGTGCGAGCGGGCCGTATCTGACCTACGAGCAGTACTTC.

Only a few counts were recorded for this clonotype. The rearrangement uses TRBV20-1 and TRBJ1-4, with 8 bases matching TRBD1. Germline V CDR1 and CDR2: DFQATT, SNEGSKA (reference sequence). This CDR3 is built from 14 residues. V lost 6 bases and J lost 5; bases outside the gene matches: 8. The CDR3 nucleotides read TGCAGTGCCAATGACAGGGGCAGGAATGAAAAACTGTTTTTT. Translation gives CSANDRGRNEKLFF.

Comments on this clonotype: A read error is possible here, since a much larger clone lies one base away. This sequence joins TRBV4-2 and TRBJ2-1; tentative D call: TRBD2 (5 bases). The germline V and J ends were trimmed by 2 bases and 12 bases, with 20 bases remaining between them. Germline CDR1 reads LGHNA; CDR2 reads YNFKEQ. This CDR3 spans 15 amino acids. The DNA for the CDR3 is TGTGCCAGCAGCCAAACGGCGGAGGTCCAACGTGGGCAGTTCTTC. This encodes CASSQTAEVQRGQFF.

The CDR3 here is CASRFDRDSYEQYF. The CDR3 nucleotides read TGTGCCAGCAGATTCGACAGGGACTCCTACGAGCAGTACTTC. This chain connects TRBV7-2 to TRBJ2-7, with 7 bases fitting TRBD1. The germline CDR1 and CDR2 sequences are SGHTA and FQGNSA. The junction had 5 bases not matched to a gene; V was cut back by 6 bases and J by 0 bases. The CDR3 runs to 14 residues.

This clonotype came up a few times. The chain has TRBV30 and TRBJ2-1; D uncertain. This CDR3 has 12 residues. Germline CDR1 GTSNPN, CDR2 SVGIG (reference sequence). Trimming shortened V by 2 bases and J by 10 bases, and 12 bases separated the two germline ends. CDR3 sequence (DNA): TGTGCCTGGAGTTTTACTGAGGAGGAGCAGTTCTTC. This codes for CAWSFTEEEQFF. The variable domain in full, completed from reference TRBV30 and TRBJ2-1, reads SQTIHQWPATLVQPVGSPLSLECTVEGTSNPNLYWYRQAAGRGLQLLFYSVGIGQISSEVPQNLSASRPQDRQFILSSKKLLLSDSGFYLCAWSFTEEEQFFGPGTRLTVL.

This clonotype was counted between two and nine times. The genes are TRBV6-1 and TRBJ1-5, with 9 bases matching TRBD1. CDR3 length equals 15 residues. Germline V lookup: CDR1 MNHNS, CDR2 SASEGT. V lost 6 bases and J lost 5; bases outside the gene matches: 8. In nucleotides, the CDR3 is TGTGCCAGCAGCCAAGACAGGGGGGCTTATCAGCCCCAGCATTTT. This codes for CASSQDRGAYQPQHF.

This clonotype was detected a few times. The V gene is TRBV12-3 or TRBV12-4, the J gene TRBJ2-5; no reliable D call. The CDR3 totals 12 residues. With 7 bases removed from V and 4 bases from J, the gap between germline ends came to 10 bases. Here the CDR3 DNA reads TGTGCCAGCACCACCCAAACAGAGACCCAGTACTTC. Protein product: CASTTQTETQYF.

This clonotype was seen only a few times. V and J are TRBV28 and TRBJ1-1; D perhaps matches TRBD1 (6 bases). The CDR3 covers 14 residues. The V end was cut by 5 bases, the J end by 1 base, with 11 bases between. Germline assignment: CDR1 MDHEN and CDR2 SYDVKM. CDR3 residues: CASSAGGSNTEAFF. CDR3 coding DNA: TGTGCCAGCAGTGCGGGGGGCTCGAACACTGAAGCTTTCTTT.

This clonotype was observed a few times. This chain's CDR3 is CASSPAGLVTDTQYF. DNA of the CDR3: TGTGCCAGCAGCCCCGCCGGCCTGGTTACAGATACGCAGTATTTT. The chain carries TRBV9 and TRBJ2-3, with no clear D. With 4 bases removed from V and 3 bases from J, the gap between germline ends came to 15 bases. Germline V gives CDR1 SGDLS, CDR2 YYNGEE. The length of the CDR3 is 15 residues.

This clonotype came up a few times. The CDR3 sequence: CASRGVSGSSYNEQFF. The CDR3 region has the DNA TGTGCCAGCAGGGGGGTTAGCGGGAGCTCCTACAATGAGCAGTTCTTC. This chain uses TRBV6-2 or TRBV6-3 with TRBJ2-1, with 9 bases matching TRBD2. The CDR3 covers 16 residues. J was trimmed by 0 bases and V by 6 bases; bases with no gene match: 6. From germline, CDR1 is MNHEY and CDR2 SVGEGT.

V and J are TRBV28 and TRBJ2-1, with 7 positions matching TRBD2. V lost 6 bases, J lost 10 bases, and 9 bases stayed unmatched. Germline loops: CDR1 MDHEN, CDR2 SYDVKM. CDR3 size: 13 residues. In DNA form, the CDR3 reads TGTGCCAGCAGGCTGGGGCTAGCGGTCGAGCAGTTCTTC. It is translated as CASRLGLAVEQFF.

This clonotype was observed a handful of times. J is TRBJ2-1 and V is TRBV29-1; D is perhaps TRBD2 (6 bases). Trimming left V 3 bases short and J 7 bases short, with 13 bases between. Germline V gives CDR1 SQVTM, CDR2 ANQGSEA. This CDR3 has 13 amino acids. The CDR3 sequence is CSVDRESWNEQFF. Written as DNA, the CDR3 is TGCAGCGTTGACCGGGAGTCTTGGAATGAGCAGTTCTTC.

The V call is TRBV19, the J call TRBJ2-7; no clear D. The CDR3 sequence is 13 residues long. V shed 3 bases and J shed 5 bases, with 11 bases lying between them. Germline loops: CDR1 LNHDA, CDR2 SQIVND (reference sequence). CDR3: CASSILLTDEQYF. In DNA form, the CDR3 reads TGTGCCAGTAGTATTCTCCTTACAGACGAGCAGTACTTC.

In this sample, this clonotype turned up a few times. V usage is TRBV29-1 and J usage is TRBJ1-1; D possibly corresponds to TRBD1 (5 bases). The CDR3 spans 13 residues. Germline values: CDR1 SQVTM, CDR2 ANQGSEA. V lost 7 bases and J 1 base, leaving 13 bases between the germline ends. CDR3 protein: CSAAGGRNTEAFF. The CDR3 DNA reads TGCAGCGCAGCCGGGGGTCGGAACACTGAAGCTTTCTTT.

V usage is TRBV7-2 and J usage is TRBJ2-5; no reliable D call. V was trimmed by 3 bases and J by 6 bases, leaving 5 bases between them. Germline V lookup: CDR1 SGHTA, CDR2 FQGNSA. This CDR3 is 11 amino acids long. CDR3 in DNA: TGTGCCAGCAGCTTGGAGAAGACCCAGTACTTC. Translated, it gives CASSLEKTQYF.

This chain joins TRBV3-1 and TRBJ1-2; 8 bases are shared with TRBD1. CDR3 length: 14 amino acids. J gave up 6 bases and V 3 bases, and 6 bases lay outside the gene matches. Germline V gene sequence: CDR1 LGHDT, CDR2 YNNKEL (reference sequence). CDR3 loop: CASSQTQGAHGYTF. Written as DNA, the CDR3 is TGTGCCAGCAGCCAGACGCAGGGGGCTCATGGCTACACCTTC.

CDR3 DNA sequence: TGCAGTGCTAGAGATCCAGGGGGGGGAACTGAAGCTTTCTTT. It specifies CSARDPGGGTEAFF. The rearrangement uses TRBV20-1 and TRBJ1-1; 7 bases line up with TRBD1. CDR1 and CDR2 from the germline V gene are DFQATT and SNEGSKA (reference sequence). The CDR3 is made up of 14 amino acids. Trimming took 0 bases from V and 5 from J; bases not matched to a gene: 6.

This rearrangement joins TRBV20-1 to TRBJ2-2; D gene unclear. Trimming left V 1 base short and J 5 bases short, with 17 bases between. Germline V gene sequence: CDR1 DFQATT, CDR2 SNEGSKA (reference sequence). CDR3 length: 16 residues. CDR3 region: CSARVGTTFETGELFF. The CDR3, as DNA: TGCAGTGCTAGAGTCGGCACCACATTTGAGACCGGGGAGCTGTTTTTT.

The chain uses TRBV20-1 and TRBJ2-7; 11 nucleotides align to TRBD1. Germline assignment: CDR1 DFQATT and CDR2 SNEGSKA (reference sequence). J lost 5 bases, V lost 0 bases, and 3 bases had no gene match. The CDR3 is 14 residues long. The CDR3 bases are TGCAGTGCTAGAGAGAGGACAGGGGGCCACGAGCAGTACTTC. Its protein is CSARERTGGHEQYF.

This clonotype turned up a few times. J is TRBJ2-3 and V is TRBV29-1; 10 bases map to TRBD1. The CDR3 loop spans 14 amino acids. V gave up 5 bases and J gave up 1 base; unmatched junction bases: 3. The germline V gene has CDR1 SQVTM and CDR2 ANQGSEA. In nucleotides, the CDR3 is TGCAGCGTTTGGGACAGGGGCGGCACAGATACGCAGTATTTT. It translates to CSVWDRGGTDTQYF.

There are many counts of this clonotype. V gene TRBV5-1 combines with J gene TRBJ2-1, with TRBD2 as a possible D gene (6 bases). There are 16 residues in the CDR3. Trimming shortened V by 4 bases and J by 4 bases, and 18 bases separated the two germline ends. Germline V gives CDR1 SGHRS, CDR2 YFSETQ. The CDR3 DNA is TGCGCCAGCAGCCGGGGGAGGACTACCTTATACAATGAGCAGTTCTTC. Amino acid sequence: CASSRGRTTLYNEQFF.

On this clonotype itself: A junction boundary mismatches the germline segment, possibly from a read error. The chain uses TRBV7-8 and TRBJ2-3; TRBD2 is a possible D gene (6 bases). CDR3 length equals 14 residues. Per the germline V gene, CDR1 is SGHVS and CDR2 is FQNEAQ. The CDR3 is CASSLPNDGTRVGF. The CDR3 nucleotides read TGTGCCAGCAGCTTACCCAATGACGGGACTCGGGTTGGGTTT.

J is TRBJ1-3 and V is TRBV18; no clear D. CDR3 length: 18 residues. Per germline, CDR1 KGHSH and CDR2 LQKENI. Trimming left V 2 bases short and J 1 base short, with 18 bases between. The CDR3 is CASSPMADSTVSGNTIYF. CDR3 nucleotide sequence: TGTGCCAGCTCACCAATGGCAGATTCGACTGTGTCTGGAAACACCATATATTTT.

CDR3 region: CSARGTAHYEQYF. The CDR3 DNA follows: TGCAGTGCTAGGGGGACAGCCCACTACGAGCAGTACTTC. The J gene is TRBJ2-7, the V gene TRBV20-1; TRBD1 agrees at 7 bases. CDR1 is DFQATT and CDR2 is SNEGSKA in the germline V gene (reference sequence). The CDR3 covers 13 residues. J gave up 3 bases and V 3 bases, and 5 bases lay outside the gene matches.

The rearrangement links TRBV24-1 to TRBJ2-3, with D perhaps given as TRBD1 or TRBD2 (5 bases each). V lost 7 bases to trimming and J lost 10 bases, with 14 bases between them. Germline V CDR1 and CDR2: KGHDR, SFDVKD. This CDR3 comprises 12 residues. The CDR3 sequence is CATRNGRGAQYF. The CDR3 region has the DNA TGTGCCACCAGGAATGGGAGAGGGGCGCAGTATTTT.

The chain combines TRBV7-8 with TRBJ2-7; D is unresolved. The CDR3 loop spans 17 amino acids. CDR1 is SGHVS and CDR2 is FQNEAQ in the germline V gene. V shed 0 bases and J shed 2 bases, with 17 bases lying between them. The CDR3 nucleotides are TGTGCCAGCAGCTTAGCGGAGTTTCCTAATCGCCCCTACGAGCAGTACTTC. Translated: CASSLAEFPNRPYEQYF.

The table lists this clonotype with many counts. The chain is built from TRBV6-6 and TRBJ1-2; D possibly corresponds to TRBD1 (5 bases). Trimming left V 6 bases short and J 2 bases short, with 10 bases between. Looked up from germline, CDR1 is MNHNY and CDR2 is SVGAGI (reference sequence). The CDR3 has 13 residues. The CDR3 spells CASRPDSNYGYTF. The DNA for the CDR3 is TGTGCCAGCAGACCCGACAGCAACTATGGCTACACCTTC.

The CDR3 sequence is CSARPSGSIIQYF. The CDR3 DNA is TGCAGTGCTAGGCCTAGCGGGAGTATCATTCAGTACTTC. This rearrangement joins TRBV20-1 to TRBJ2-4, with 10 bases lining up with TRBD2. CDR3 size: 13 residues. Germline CDR1 is DFQATT and CDR2 is SNEGSKA (reference sequence). With V trimmed by 3 bases and J by 9 bases, 5 bases remained unmatched.

The V gene is TRBV7-2, the J gene TRBJ2-5; D not resolved. V was cut by 5 bases and J by 5 bases, with 12 bases left in between. The CDR3 is made up of 13 amino acids. CDR1 SGHTA and CDR2 FQGNSA come from the germline V gene. The CDR3 DNA sequence: TGTGCCAGCAGCCAACAACCCTCGGAGACCCAGTACTTC. It yields the protein CASSQQPSETQYF.